This T cell receptor (beta chain) was recovered during a study of technical replicates of blood from a handful of donors (dated by TCRdb to the late 2010s). The library was made by the immunoSEQ multiplex PCR assay. TCRdb obtained this table from immuneACCESS and retained in-frame rearrangements with V and J assigned. These tables miss some clones; where compared with another copy, unresolved V genes account for less than half of the shortfall, and the remainder is unexplained. The sample profile shows about 62,000 clones; around nine tenths of them were found once. The ten biggest clones cover more than 4.5% of the sample. Details on this clone: Its antigen is currently not known. Base quality data are lacking; no much larger clone is found one base away.

The CDR3 measures 15 amino acids from cysteine to phenylalanine. Only CDR3 DNA is held: 45 bases, read in frame from base 1. V is reduced by 3 bases and J by 7 bases, leaving a spacing of 18 bases between them. CDR1 and CDR2 were assigned from the germline V gene (reference sequence) as SEHNR and FQNEAQ. The chain couples TRBV7-9 to TRBJ2-5; a tentative D call is TRBD2 (5 bases match). This clonotype was sampled from a human donor in good health. Some clones in this sample may be carry-over from other donors' samples. Sequencing was carried out using PBMCs. The CDR3 is CASSFVDSRSWTQYF. The DNA sequence is as follows: TGTGCCAGCAGCTTCGTGGACTCCCGTTCATGGACCCAGTACTTC.